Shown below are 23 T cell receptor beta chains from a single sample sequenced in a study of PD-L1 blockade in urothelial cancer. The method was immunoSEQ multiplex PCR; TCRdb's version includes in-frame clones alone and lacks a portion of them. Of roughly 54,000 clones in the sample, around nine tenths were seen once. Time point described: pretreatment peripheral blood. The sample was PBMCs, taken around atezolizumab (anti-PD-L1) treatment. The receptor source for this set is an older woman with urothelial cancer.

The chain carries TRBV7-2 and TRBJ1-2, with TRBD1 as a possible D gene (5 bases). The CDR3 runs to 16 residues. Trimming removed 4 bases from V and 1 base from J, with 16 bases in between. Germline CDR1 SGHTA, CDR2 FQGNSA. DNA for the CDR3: TGTGCCAGCAGCTACGCCCCCGGTAGGGGTAACTATGGCTACACCTTC. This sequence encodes CASSYAPGRGNYGYTF.

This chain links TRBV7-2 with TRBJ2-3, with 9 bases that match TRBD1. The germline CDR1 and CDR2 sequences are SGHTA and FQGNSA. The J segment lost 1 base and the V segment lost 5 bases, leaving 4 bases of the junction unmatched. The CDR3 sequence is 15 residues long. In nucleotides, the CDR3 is TGTGCCAGCAGCGTAAGGACAGGGGGCACAGATACGCAGTATTTT. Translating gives CASSVRTGGTDTQYF.

CDR3: CASSQGGQGVSGELFF. Written as DNA, the CDR3 is TGCGCCAGCAGCCAAGGGGGACAGGGGGTTTCCGGGGAGCTGTTTTTT. V gene TRBV4-1 combines with J gene TRBJ2-2, with 11 bases that match TRBD1. CDR1 is MGHRA, CDR2 YSYEKL, per germline. With 1 base clipped from V and 6 bases from J, the junction kept 4 bases outside the gene matches. The CDR3 is 16 residues long.

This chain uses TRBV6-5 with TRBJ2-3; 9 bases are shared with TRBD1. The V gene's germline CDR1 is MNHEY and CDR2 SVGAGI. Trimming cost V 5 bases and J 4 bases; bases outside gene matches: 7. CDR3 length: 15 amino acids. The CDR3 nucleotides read TGTGCCAGCAGTCGGCCGGGACAGGGCGCAGATACGCAGTATTTT. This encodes CASSRPGQGADTQYF.

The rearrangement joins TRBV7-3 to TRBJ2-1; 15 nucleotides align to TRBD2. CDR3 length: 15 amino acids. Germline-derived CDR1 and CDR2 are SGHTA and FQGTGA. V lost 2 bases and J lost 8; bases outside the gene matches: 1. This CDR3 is CASSLGLAGGDEQFF. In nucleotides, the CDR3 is TGTGCCAGCAGCTTAGGACTAGCGGGGGGGGATGAGCAGTTCTTC.

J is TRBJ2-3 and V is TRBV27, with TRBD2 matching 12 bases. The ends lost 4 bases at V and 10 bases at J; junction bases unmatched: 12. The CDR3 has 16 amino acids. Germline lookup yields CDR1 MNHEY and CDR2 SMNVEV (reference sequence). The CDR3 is CASSYSLAGGYGSQYF. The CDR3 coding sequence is TGTGCCAGCAGTTACTCTCTAGCGGGGGGGTATGGATCGCAGTATTTT.

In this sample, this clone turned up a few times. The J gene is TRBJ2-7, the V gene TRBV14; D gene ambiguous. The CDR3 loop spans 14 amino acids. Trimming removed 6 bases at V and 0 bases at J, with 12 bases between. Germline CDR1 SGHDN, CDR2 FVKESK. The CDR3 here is CASRNSESSYEQYF. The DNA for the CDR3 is TGTGCCAGCAGGAACAGTGAGAGCTCCTACGAGCAGTACTTC.

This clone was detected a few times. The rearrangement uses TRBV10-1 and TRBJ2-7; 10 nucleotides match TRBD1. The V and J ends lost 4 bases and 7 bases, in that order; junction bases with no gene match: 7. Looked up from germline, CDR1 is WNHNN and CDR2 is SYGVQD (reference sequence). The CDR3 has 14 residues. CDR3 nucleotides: TGCGCCAGCAGTGCTGGGACAGGGGAGCAGGAGCAGTACTTC. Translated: CASSAGTGEQEQYF.

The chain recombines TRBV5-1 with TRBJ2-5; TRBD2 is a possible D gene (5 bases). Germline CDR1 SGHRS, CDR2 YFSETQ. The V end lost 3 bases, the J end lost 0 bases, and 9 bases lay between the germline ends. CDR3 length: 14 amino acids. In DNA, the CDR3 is TGCGCCAGCAGCTCGGGGAGATACCAAGAGACCCAGTACTTC. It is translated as CASSSGRYQETQYF.

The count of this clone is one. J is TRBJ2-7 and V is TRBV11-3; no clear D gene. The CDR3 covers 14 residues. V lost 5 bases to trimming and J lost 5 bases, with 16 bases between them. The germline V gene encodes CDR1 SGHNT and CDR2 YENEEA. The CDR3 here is CASSPNRASNEQYF. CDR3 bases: TGTGCCAGCAGCCCTAACAGAGCATCAAACGAGCAGTACTTC. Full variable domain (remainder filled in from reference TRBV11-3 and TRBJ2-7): EAGVVQSPRYKIIEKKQPVAFWCNPISGHNTLYWYLQNLGQGPELLIRYENEEAVDDSQLPKDRFSAERLKGVDSTLKIQPAELGDSAVYLCASSPNRASNEQYFGPGTRLTVT.

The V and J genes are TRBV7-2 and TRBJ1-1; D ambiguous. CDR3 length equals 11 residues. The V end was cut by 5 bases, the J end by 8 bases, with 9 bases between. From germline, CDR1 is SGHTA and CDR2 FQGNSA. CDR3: CASSTRSEAFF. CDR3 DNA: TGTGCCAGCAGCACTCGGTCCGAAGCTTTCTTT.

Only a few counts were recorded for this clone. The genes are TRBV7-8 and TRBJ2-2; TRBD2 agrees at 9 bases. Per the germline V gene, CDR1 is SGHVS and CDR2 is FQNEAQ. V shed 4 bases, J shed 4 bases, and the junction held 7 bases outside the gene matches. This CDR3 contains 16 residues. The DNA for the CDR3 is TGTGCCAGCAGCTCCTTAGCGGGAGTGGCCACCGGGGAGCTGTTTTTT. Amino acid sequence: CASSSLAGVATGELFF.

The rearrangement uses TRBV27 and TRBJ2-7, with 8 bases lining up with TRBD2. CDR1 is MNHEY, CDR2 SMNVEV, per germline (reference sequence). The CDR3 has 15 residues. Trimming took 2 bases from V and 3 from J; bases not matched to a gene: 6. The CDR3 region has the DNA TGTGCCAGCAGTTTACGGGGGGGTCTTCGCTACGAGCAGTACTTC. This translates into CASSLRGGLRYEQYF.

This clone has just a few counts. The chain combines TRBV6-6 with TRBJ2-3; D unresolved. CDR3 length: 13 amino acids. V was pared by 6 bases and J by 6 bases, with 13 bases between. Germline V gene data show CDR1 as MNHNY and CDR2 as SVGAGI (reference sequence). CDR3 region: CASRPIGPDTQYF. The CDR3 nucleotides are TGTGCCAGCAGACCGATTGGCCCGGATACGCAGTATTTT.

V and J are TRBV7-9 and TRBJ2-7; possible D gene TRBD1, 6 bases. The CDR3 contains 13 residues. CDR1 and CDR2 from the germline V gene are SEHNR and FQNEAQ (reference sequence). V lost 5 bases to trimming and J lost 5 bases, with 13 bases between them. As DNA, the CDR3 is TGTGCCAGCAGCCGGACACAGGGCCACGAGCAGTACTTC. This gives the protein CASSRTQGHEQYF.

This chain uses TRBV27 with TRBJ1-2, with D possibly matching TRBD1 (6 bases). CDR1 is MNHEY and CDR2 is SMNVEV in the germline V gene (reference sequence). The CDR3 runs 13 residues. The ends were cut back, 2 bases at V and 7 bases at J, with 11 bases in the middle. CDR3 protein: CASSLQGIGGYTF. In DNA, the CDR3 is TGTGCCAGCAGTTTACAGGGGATTGGTGGCTACACCTTC.

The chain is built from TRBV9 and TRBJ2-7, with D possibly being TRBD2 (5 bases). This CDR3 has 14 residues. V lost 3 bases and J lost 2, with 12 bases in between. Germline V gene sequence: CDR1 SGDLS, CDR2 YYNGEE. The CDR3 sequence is CASSEQAVAYEQYF. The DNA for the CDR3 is TGTGCCAGCAGCGAACAAGCGGTGGCCTACGAGCAGTACTTC.

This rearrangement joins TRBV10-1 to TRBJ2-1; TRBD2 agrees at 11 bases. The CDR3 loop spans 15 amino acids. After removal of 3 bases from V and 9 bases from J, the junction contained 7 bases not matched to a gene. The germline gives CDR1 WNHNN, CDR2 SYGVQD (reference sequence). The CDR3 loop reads CASSDLAGGQGEQFF. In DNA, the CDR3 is TGCGCCAGCAGTGACCTAGCGGGAGGACAGGGTGAGCAGTTCTTC.

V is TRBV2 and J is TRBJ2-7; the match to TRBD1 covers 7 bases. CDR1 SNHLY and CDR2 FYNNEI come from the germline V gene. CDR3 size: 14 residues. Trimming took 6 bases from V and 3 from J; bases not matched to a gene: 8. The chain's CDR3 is CASSLRDSHYEQYF. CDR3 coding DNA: TGTGCCAGCAGCCTCCGGGACAGTCACTACGAGCAGTACTTC.

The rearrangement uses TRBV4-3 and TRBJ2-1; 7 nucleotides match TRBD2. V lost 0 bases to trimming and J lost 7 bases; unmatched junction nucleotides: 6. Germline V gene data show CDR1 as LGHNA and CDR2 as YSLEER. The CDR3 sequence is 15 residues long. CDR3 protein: CASSQEGLVFNEQFF. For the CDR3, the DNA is TGCGCCAGCAGCCAAGAAGGACTAGTGTTTAATGAGCAGTTCTTC.

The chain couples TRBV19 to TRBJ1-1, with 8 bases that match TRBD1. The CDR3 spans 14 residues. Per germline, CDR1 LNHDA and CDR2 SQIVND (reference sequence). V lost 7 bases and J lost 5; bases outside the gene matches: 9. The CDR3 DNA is TGTGCCAGTACCCGGACAGGGCCGCGGACTGAAGCTTTCTTT. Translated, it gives CASTRTGPRTEAFF. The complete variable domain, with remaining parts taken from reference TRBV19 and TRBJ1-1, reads DGGITQSPKYLFRKEGQNVTLSCEQNLNHDAMYWYRQDPGQGLRLIYYSQIVNDFQKGDIAEGYSVSREKKESFPLTVTSAQKNPTAFYLCASTRTGPRTEAFFGQGTRLTVV.

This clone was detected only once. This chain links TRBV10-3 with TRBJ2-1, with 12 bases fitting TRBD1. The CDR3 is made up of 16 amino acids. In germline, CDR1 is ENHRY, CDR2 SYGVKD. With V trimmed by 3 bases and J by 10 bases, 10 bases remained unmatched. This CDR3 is CAISDPPGQGAWEQFF. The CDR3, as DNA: TGTGCCATCAGTGATCCACCGGGACAGGGGGCATGGGAGCAGTTCTTC.

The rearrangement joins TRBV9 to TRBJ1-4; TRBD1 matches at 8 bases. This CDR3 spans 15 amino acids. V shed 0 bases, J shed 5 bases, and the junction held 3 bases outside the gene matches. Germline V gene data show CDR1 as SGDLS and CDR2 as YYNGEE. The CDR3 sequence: CASSVGDRLNEKLFF. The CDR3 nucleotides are TGTGCCAGCAGCGTAGGGGACAGGCTGAATGAAAAACTGTTTTTT.